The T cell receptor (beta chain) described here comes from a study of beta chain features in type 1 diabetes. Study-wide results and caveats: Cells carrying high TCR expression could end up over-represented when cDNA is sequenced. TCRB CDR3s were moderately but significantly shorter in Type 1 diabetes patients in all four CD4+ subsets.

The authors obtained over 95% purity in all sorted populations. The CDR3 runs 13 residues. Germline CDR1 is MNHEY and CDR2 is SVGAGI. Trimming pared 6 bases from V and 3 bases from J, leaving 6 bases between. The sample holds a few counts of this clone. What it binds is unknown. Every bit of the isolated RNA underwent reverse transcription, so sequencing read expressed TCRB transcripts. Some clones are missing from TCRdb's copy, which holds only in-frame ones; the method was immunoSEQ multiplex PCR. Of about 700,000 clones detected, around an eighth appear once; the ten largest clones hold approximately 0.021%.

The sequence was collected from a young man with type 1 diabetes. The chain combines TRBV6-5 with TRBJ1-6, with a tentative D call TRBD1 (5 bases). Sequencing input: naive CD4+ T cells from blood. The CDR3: CASSDSYNSPLHF. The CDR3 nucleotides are TGTGCCAGCAGCGACAGCTATAATTCACCCCTCCACTTT.